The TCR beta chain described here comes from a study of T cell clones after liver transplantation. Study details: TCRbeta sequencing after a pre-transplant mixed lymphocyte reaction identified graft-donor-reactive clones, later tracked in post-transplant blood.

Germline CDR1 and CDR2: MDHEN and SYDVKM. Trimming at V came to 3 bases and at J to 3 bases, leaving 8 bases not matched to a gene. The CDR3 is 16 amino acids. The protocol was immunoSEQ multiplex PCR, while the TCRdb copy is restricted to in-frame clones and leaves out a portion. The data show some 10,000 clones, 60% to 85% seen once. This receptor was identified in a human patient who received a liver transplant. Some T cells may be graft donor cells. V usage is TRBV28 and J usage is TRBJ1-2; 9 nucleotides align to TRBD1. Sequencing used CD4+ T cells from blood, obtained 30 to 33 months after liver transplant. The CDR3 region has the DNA TGTGCCAGCAGTTTGGAGGGGACAGGGATAGACTATGGCTACACCTTC. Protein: CASSLEGTGIDYGYTF.